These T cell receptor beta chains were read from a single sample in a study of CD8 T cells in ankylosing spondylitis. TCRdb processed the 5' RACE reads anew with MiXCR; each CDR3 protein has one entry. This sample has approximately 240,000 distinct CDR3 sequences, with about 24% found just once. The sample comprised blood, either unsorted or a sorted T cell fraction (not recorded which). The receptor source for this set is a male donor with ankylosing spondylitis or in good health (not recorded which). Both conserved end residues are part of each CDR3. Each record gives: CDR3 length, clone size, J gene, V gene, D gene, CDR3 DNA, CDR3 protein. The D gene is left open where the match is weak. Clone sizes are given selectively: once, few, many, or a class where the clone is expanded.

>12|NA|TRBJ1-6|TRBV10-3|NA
TGTGCCATCAGGGGGATTAATTCACCCCTCCACTTT
CAIRGINSPLHF
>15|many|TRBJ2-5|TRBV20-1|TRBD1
TGCAGTGCTAGAGCGGACAGGGGTAAAGGAGAGACCCAGTACTTC
CSARADRGKGETQYF
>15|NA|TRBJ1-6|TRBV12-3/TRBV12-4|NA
TGTGCCAGCAGTTTGTCGGTCTCCTATAATTCACCCCTCCACTTT
CASSLSVSYNSPLHF
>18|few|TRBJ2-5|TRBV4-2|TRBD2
TGTGCCAGCAGCCAAGTGGTCGGCAGCGGGGGGCCCCAAGAGACCCAGTACTTC
CASSQVVGSGGPQETQYF
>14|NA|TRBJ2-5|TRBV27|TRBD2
TGTGCCAGCAGTTTTCAAACTAGCGAGTCGCCCCAGTACTTC
CASSFQTSESPQYF
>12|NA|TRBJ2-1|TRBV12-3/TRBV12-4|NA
TGTGCCAGCGCCCCCCGGGACCGGAACCAGTTCTTC
CASAPRDRNQFF
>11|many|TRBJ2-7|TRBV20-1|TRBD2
TGCAGTGCTAGTGGCGGGGGAGAGCAGTACTTC
CSASGGGEQYF
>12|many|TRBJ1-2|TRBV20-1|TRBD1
TGCAGTGCTACGACAGGGGGCGGGGGCTACACCTTC
CSATTGGGGYTF
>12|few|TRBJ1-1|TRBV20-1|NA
TGCAGTGCACCTCCGGGGAACACTGAAGCTTTCTTT
CSAPPGNTEAFF
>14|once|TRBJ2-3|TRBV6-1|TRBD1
TGTGTCAGCAGCCAGGGACAGGGCTCAGATACGCAGTATTTT
CVSSQGQGSDTQYF
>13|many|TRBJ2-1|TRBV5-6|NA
TGTGCCAGCAGCTTCGGGCAGGTCAATGAGCAGTTCTTC
CASSFGQVNEQFF
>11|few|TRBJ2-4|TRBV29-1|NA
TGCAGCGTTGAAACAGGGACCATTCAGTACTTC
CSVETGTIQYF
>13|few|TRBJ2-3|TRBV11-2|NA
TGTGCCAGCAGCTTCACGGATCCAGATACGCAGTATTTT
CASSFTDPDTQYF
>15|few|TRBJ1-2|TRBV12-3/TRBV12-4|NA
TGTGCCAGCAGCCCCCCAAGGCAGTCCAACTATGGCTACACCTTC
CASSPPRQSNYGYTF